This TCR beta chain was sequenced during a study of PD-1 blockade in classical Hodgkin lymphoma (dated by TCRdb to the early 2020s). Turning to the overall study: Nivolumab dosing was 3 mg/kg intravenously every 2 weeks, continuing until either disease progression or unacceptable toxicity. The study used CyTOF and TCR beta sequencing to define a peripheral blood immune signature of response to PD-1 blockade in classical Hodgkin lymphoma. The study at large found these results: Baseline diversity similar to that of newly diagnosed patients was observed in trial patients achieving complete response, whereas significantly lower diversity was observed in partial responders and progressors. Patients starting nivolumab less than 1 year after ASCT had lower diversity and were excluded from later analyses to avoid confounding by immune reconstitution. Baseline TCR diversity was reported as lower in newly diagnosed patients than in healthy donors, and lower still in relapsed/refractory patients. Only a single clinical trial cohort was studied, and what caused the repertoire differences, possibly disease activity or prior therapy, remained undefined. A significant rise by C4D1 was seen in CD4+ but not CD8+ TCR diversity (p=0.0027 vs p=0.16), with the rise being most apparent in complete responders (p=0.02).

The time point label for this specimen denotes: cycle 1 day 1 (C1D1), immediately before nivolumab initiation. Every trial patient had relapsed after autologous stem cell transplantation, and cohorts A, B and C differed in prior brentuximab vedotin exposure. A total of 50 to 70 patients with relapsed/refractory classical Hodgkin lymphoma made up the trial cohort, and each patient's best overall response was complete response, partial response or progressive disease. Single-agent nivolumab was administered to trial patients in the multi-cohort phase II CheckMate 205 trial. An independent review committee assessed best overall response by applying the 2007 International Working Group response criteria. Trial PBMCs were obtained immediately prior to nivolumab initiation (C1D1) and on therapy at cycle 2 day 1 and cycle 4 day 1. Peripheral blood was collected in 8 mL Vacutainer Cell Preparation Tubes, from which PBMCs were isolated by centrifugation and then cryopreserved.

About this clone itself: Its cognate antigen has yet to be identified. The record has no base qualities; no much larger clone is one base away.

Looking up the germline V gene yields CDR1 SGHRS and CDR2 YFSETQ. The cysteine opens and the phenylalanine closes a CDR3 of 15 amino acids. The only DNA kept is the CDR3, 45 bases in frame from the first base. Relative to germline, V is missing 4 bases and J is missing 4 bases, with 8 bases of the junction outside any gene match. The Qiagen DNeasy kit was used to extract genomic DNA from unsorted PBMCs and from the negatively selected CD4+ and CD8+ fractions. TCR beta CDR3 regions were subjected to amplification by immunoSEQ multiplex PCR with primers that anneal to V and J segments. A synthetic immune receptor repertoire was used to minimize amplification bias, and any remaining bias was removed computationally after sequencing. The paper's processing steps were these. Custom Python scripts were used to quantify repertoire diversity as the Shannon entropy index. Unsorted, CD4+ and CD8+ repertoires were analyzed separately, except in combined analyses where CD4+ and CD8+ sequences were merged in silico. A clone was considered expanded if an increase in frequency of at least 2-fold after treatment relative to C1D1 was found, and a pseudocount of 0.5 was applied to clones undetected at baseline. Clones with 0 or 1 copy at C1D1 were classified as singleton clones, and clones with 2 or more copies were classified as non-singleton clones. Clones expanded in unsorted samples were labelled as CD4+, CD8+ or unknown by matching protein sequences in sorted samples from the same patient. Diversity changes from C1D1 to C4D1 were tested in paired samples using Wilcoxon tests. Drawn from immuneACCESS, this table holds only the in-frame rearrangements with V and J called that TCRdb kept. Clones are partly lost; checked studies trace under half to an unresolved V gene and leave the rest unexplained. Clonal size and the V and J genes are those of that table, whereas D and trimming came from the DNA. Counted in this sample were 90,000 to 100,000 clones; roughly 92% of them appeared once. 2.8% of the sample rests with the top ten.

This specimen consisted of peripheral blood mononuclear cells (PBMCs), obtained at baseline. The sequence was collected from a human donor with classical Hodgkin lymphoma. The rearrangement combines TRBV5-1 with TRBJ1-2, with 9 central nucleotides matching TRBD1. The CDR3 reads CASSPGTGSLYGYTF. The nucleotide sequence is given as TGCGCCAGCAGCCCCGGGACAGGGAGCCTCTATGGCTACACCTTC.